One sample yielded the 24 T cell receptor beta chains listed below, sequenced in a study of OX40 agonist ivuxolimab in advanced cancers. TCRdb's copy holds only in-frame clones and misses some; the assay was immunoSEQ multiplex PCR. The table includes 65,000 to 85,000 clones, approximately 90% detected once. The material sequenced was CD4+ or CD8+ T cells sorted from blood, taken in a trial of the OX40 agonist ivuxolimab. All receptors derive from an adult with an advanced solid tumor such as melanoma, head and neck, liver or kidney cancer.

V usage is TRBV4-1 and J usage is TRBJ1-1, with a possible D match to TRBD1 (6 bases). Trimming took 5 bases from V and 0 from J, leaving 13 bases between them. Germline values: CDR1 MGHRA, CDR2 YSYEKL. The CDR3 covers 15 residues. The CDR3 DNA reads TGCGCCAGCAGCTACCTACAGGGTATGAACACTGAAGCTTTCTTT. Encoded protein: CASSYLQGMNTEAFF.

The CDR3 sequence: CASRRGQGAYEQYF. As DNA, the CDR3 is TGCGCCAGCAGGCGGGGACAGGGGGCCTACGAGCAGTACTTC. This chain uses TRBV23-1 with TRBJ2-5, with 11 bases lining up with TRBD1. The DNA matches TRBJ2-7 better at its end, which makes the J call doubtful. Being an ORF, TRBV23-1 has a function that is uncertain. The CDR3 has 14 residues.

This clone occurred once. V is TRBV27 and J is TRBJ2-1, with TRBD1 matching 8 bases. Per germline, CDR1 MNHEY and CDR2 SMNVEV (reference sequence). V lost 5 bases to trimming and J lost 5 bases; unmatched junction nucleotides: 5. The CDR3 runs 14 residues. Written as DNA, the CDR3 is TGTGCCAGCAGTCTCGGACAGGGAAACAATGAGCAGTTCTTC. Translation gives CASSLGQGNNEQFF.

V is TRBV18 and J is TRBJ1-2, with D perhaps TRBD1 (5 bases). Germline V gene lookup returns CDR1 KGHSH and CDR2 LQKENI. V shed 4 bases and J shed 4 bases, with 16 bases lying between them. The CDR3 is made up of 15 amino acids. The CDR3 here is CASSLGGLGSYGYTF. DNA for the CDR3: TGTGCCAGCTCACTTGGGGGACTTGGTTCCTATGGCTACACCTTC.

This clone came up once. This chain connects TRBV7-2 to TRBJ1-5; 9 bases map to TRBD1. Germline CDR1 is SGHTA and CDR2 is FQGNSA. The CDR3 covers 14 residues. The trim removed 6 bases at V and 7 bases at J, leaving 7 bases unmatched. CDR3 sequence: CASSTGQGGQPQHF. Here the CDR3 DNA reads TGTGCCAGCAGTACGGGACAGGGTGGACAGCCCCAGCATTTT.

The chain joins TRBV29-1 to TRBJ2-7, with 7 bases matching TRBD1. The germline CDR1 and CDR2 sequences are SQVTM and ANQGSEA. V gave up 3 bases and J gave up 3 bases; unmatched junction bases: 11. This CDR3 is built from 15 residues. Here the CDR3 DNA reads TGCAGCGTTGAGGCAAACAGGGGTGTGGGCTACGAGCAGTACTTC. It is translated as CSVEANRGVGYEQYF.

V gene TRBV4-1 combines with J gene TRBJ2-5, with TRBD1 matching 7 bases. J lost 10 bases, V lost 1 base, and 12 bases had no gene match. The CDR3 contains 15 residues. CDR1 is MGHRA and CDR2 is YSYEKL in the germline V gene. The CDR3 sequence is CASSQVSGGPSDQYF. DNA of the CDR3: TGCGCCAGCAGCCAAGTTTCAGGGGGACCTTCGGACCAGTACTTC.

V is TRBV9 and J is TRBJ2-4, with D perhaps matching TRBD2 (7 bases). CDR3 length: 18 residues. V was shortened by 0 bases and J by 0 bases, with 16 bases between the two germline ends. Germline CDR1 is SGDLS and CDR2 is YYNGEE. The CDR3 loop is CASSVGSGGHLAKNIQYF. In DNA form, the CDR3 reads TGTGCCAGCAGCGTAGGGTCGGGGGGACACCTAGCCAAAAACATTCAGTACTTC. Filled out from reference TRBV9 and TRBJ2-4, the complete variable domain reads DSGVTQTPKHLITATGQRVTLRCSPRSGDLSVYWYQQSLDQGLQFLIQYYNGEERAKGNILERFSAQQFPDLHSELNLSSLELGDSALYFCASSVGSGGHLAKNIQYFGAGTRLSVL.

This chain links TRBV9 with TRBJ2-3; the D gene is possibly TRBD1 (7 bases). Trimming cost V 3 bases and J 2 bases, with 16 bases left between them. Germline V CDR1 and CDR2: SGDLS, YYNGEE. This CDR3 spans 16 amino acids. The CDR3 region is CASSEGAGHSTDTQYF. Here the CDR3 DNA reads TGTGCCAGCAGCGAGGGGGCGGGACACTCCACAGATACGCAGTATTTT.

The CDR3 DNA follows: TGTGCCAGCAGCTCCGACTGGGGGGGGGATACGCAGTATTTT. This gives the protein CASSSDWGGDTQYF. This chain uses TRBV11-2 with TRBJ2-3; 7 bases are a match to TRBD2. The CDR3 sequence is 14 residues long. The V gene end was trimmed by 4 bases and the J gene end by 6 bases; junction bases not matched to a gene: 7. CDR1 and CDR2 (germline): SGHAT, FQNNGV.

The chain joins TRBV5-4 to TRBJ2-1; the D gene is possibly TRBD2 (5 bases). This CDR3 region has 13 residues. The germline CDR1 and CDR2 sequences are SGHNT and YYREEE (reference sequence). The V gene lost 5 bases and the J gene lost 0 bases, with 6 bases spanning the gap. The DNA for the CDR3 is TGTGCCAGCAGGAGGGACTCCTACAATGAGCAGTTCTTC. It codes for CASRRDSYNEQFF.

CDR3: CSVEDVRQGDEQYF. In DNA, the CDR3 is TGCAGCGTTGAAGATGTGCGACAGGGGGACGAGCAGTACTTC. The chain combines TRBV29-1 with TRBJ2-7, with 9 bases that match TRBD1. The CDR3 loop spans 14 amino acids. Germline V CDR1 and CDR2: SQVTM, ANQGSEA. V was clipped by 0 bases and J by 5 bases; unmatched bases: 5.

V is TRBV20-1 and J is TRBJ2-5; D is unclear. This CDR3 is built from 10 residues. Germline-derived CDR1 and CDR2 are DFQATT and SNEGSKA (reference sequence). V lost 4 bases and J 4 bases, leaving 4 bases between the germline ends. The CDR3 region has the DNA TGCAGTGCTAATCGAGAGACCCAGTACTTC. It encodes CSANRETQYF.

This chain joins TRBV7-3 and TRBJ2-1; 11 bases align to TRBD1. The CDR3 extends over 16 amino acids. With 0 bases clipped from V and 8 bases from J, the junction kept 6 bases outside the gene matches. Germline-derived CDR1 and CDR2 are SGHTA and FQGTGA. The CDR3 DNA reads TGTGCCAGCAGCTTAACGTGGGGACAGGGGGTATATGAGCAGTTCTTC. Amino acids: CASSLTWGQGVYEQFF. The complete variable domain, with remaining parts taken from reference TRBV7-3 and TRBJ2-1, reads GAGVSQTPSNKVTEKGKYVELRCDPISGHTALYWYRQSLGQGPEFLIYFQGTGAADDSGLPNDRFFAVRPEGSVSTLKIQRTERGDSAVYLCASSLTWGQGVYEQFFGPGTRLTVL.

This rearrangement joins TRBV10-3 to TRBJ2-2, with 9 bases that match TRBD1. The CDR3 totals 15 residues. Germline CDR1 reads ENHRY; CDR2 reads SYGVKD. The ends lost 6 bases at V and 2 bases at J; junction bases unmatched: 4. The DNA for the CDR3 is TGTGCCATCAGGGTGACAGGGGGTAACACCGGGGAGCTGTTTTTT. Residues: CAIRVTGGNTGELFF.

The chain links TRBV9 to TRBJ2-7; the match to TRBD2 covers 11 bases. J was trimmed by 7 bases and V by 3 bases; bases with no gene match: 6. CDR1 SGDLS and CDR2 YYNGEE come from the germline V gene. The CDR3 is made up of 14 amino acids. CDR3 region: CASSASGGPWEQYF. The CDR3 region has the DNA TGTGCCAGCAGCGCTAGCGGGGGGCCGTGGGAGCAGTACTTC.

J is TRBJ2-1 and V is TRBV6-6; a weak D match, TRBD2 (6 bases). CDR1 is MNHNY, CDR2 SVGAGI, per germline (reference sequence). The CDR3 is 14 amino acids. V was clipped by 7 bases and J by 2 bases, with 12 bases between them. The CDR3 sequence is CASNPGGPYNEQFF. For the CDR3, the DNA is TGTGCCAGCAACCCCGGGGGACCCTACAATGAGCAGTTCTTC.

This clone was seen a single time. This chain joins TRBV19 and TRBJ1-1, with D tentatively TRBD1 (6 bases). The CDR3 spans 16 residues. Trimming shortened V by 5 bases and J by 0 bases, and 16 bases separated the two germline ends. Germline lookup yields CDR1 LNHDA and CDR2 SQIVND (reference sequence). The CDR3 sequence is CASSPRTESLNTEAFF. The CDR3 nucleotides read TGTGCCAGTAGTCCCCGGACAGAAAGTTTGAACACTGAAGCTTTCTTT. Full variable domain (missing parts from reference TRBV19 and TRBJ1-1): DGGITQSPKYLFRKEGQNVTLSCEQNLNHDAMYWYRQDPGQGLRLIYYSQIVNDFQKGDIAEGYSVSREKKESFPLTVTSAQKNPTAFYLCASSPRTESLNTEAFFGQGTRLTVV.

This clone appeared once. The genes are TRBV6-5 and TRBJ1-1; unclear D gene. V lost 6 bases, J lost 3 bases, and 8 bases lay in between. The germline gives CDR1 MNHEY, CDR2 SVGAGI. The CDR3 runs to 12 residues. CDR3 region: CASRDPDTEAFF. The CDR3 nucleotides read TGTGCCAGCAGGGACCCAGACACTGAAGCTTTCTTT.

This rearrangement joins TRBV7-9 to TRBJ2-1; maybe TRBD1 (5 bases). In germline, CDR1 is SEHNR, CDR2 FQNEAQ (reference sequence). V lost 5 bases, J lost 6 bases, and 11 bases lay in between. This CDR3 spans 13 amino acids. CDR3 DNA: TGTGCCAGCAGCCCACCTGGGGCCAATGAGCAGTTCTTC. Protein product: CASSPPGANEQFF.

V gene TRBV6-5 combines with J gene TRBJ2-7; 7 nucleotides align to TRBD2. This CDR3 comprises 13 residues. Trimming cost V 7 bases and J 3 bases; bases outside gene matches: 6. Germline V gene lookup returns CDR1 MNHEY and CDR2 SVGAGI. CDR3 amino acids: CASTPWGGYEQYF. Here the CDR3 DNA reads TGTGCCAGCACCCCCTGGGGGGGCTACGAGCAGTACTTC.

The chain combines TRBV15 with TRBJ1-5; 11 bases line up with TRBD1. CDR1 LNHNV and CDR2 YYDKDF come from the germline V gene (reference sequence). The length of the CDR3 is 17 residues. Unmatched junction bases numbered 10, after V lost 5 bases and J lost 4 bases. The CDR3 nucleotides read TGTGCCACCAGCGCTAATCCGGGACAGGGGGGGAATCAGCCCCAGCATTTT. Its translation is CATSANPGQGGNQPQHF.

The chain has TRBV9 and TRBJ2-7, with 7 bases matching TRBD1. This CDR3 region has 14 residues. Germline loops: CDR1 SGDLS, CDR2 YYNGEE. V gave up 4 bases and J gave up 0 bases; unmatched junction bases: 4. CDR3 region: CASSFSGGSYEQYF. DNA for the CDR3: TGTGCCAGCAGCTTCTCAGGGGGCTCCTACGAGCAGTACTTC.

This clone was counted once. The chain combines TRBV4-1 with TRBJ2-3; 14 bases match TRBD2. The germline V gene has CDR1 MGHRA and CDR2 YSYEKL. This CDR3 has 15 residues. J was trimmed by 6 bases and V by 5 bases; bases with no gene match: 4. CDR3 coding DNA: TGCGCCAGCAGCAGCCGGACTAGCGGGGGGGATACGCAGTATTTT. Translation: CASSSRTSGGDTQYF.